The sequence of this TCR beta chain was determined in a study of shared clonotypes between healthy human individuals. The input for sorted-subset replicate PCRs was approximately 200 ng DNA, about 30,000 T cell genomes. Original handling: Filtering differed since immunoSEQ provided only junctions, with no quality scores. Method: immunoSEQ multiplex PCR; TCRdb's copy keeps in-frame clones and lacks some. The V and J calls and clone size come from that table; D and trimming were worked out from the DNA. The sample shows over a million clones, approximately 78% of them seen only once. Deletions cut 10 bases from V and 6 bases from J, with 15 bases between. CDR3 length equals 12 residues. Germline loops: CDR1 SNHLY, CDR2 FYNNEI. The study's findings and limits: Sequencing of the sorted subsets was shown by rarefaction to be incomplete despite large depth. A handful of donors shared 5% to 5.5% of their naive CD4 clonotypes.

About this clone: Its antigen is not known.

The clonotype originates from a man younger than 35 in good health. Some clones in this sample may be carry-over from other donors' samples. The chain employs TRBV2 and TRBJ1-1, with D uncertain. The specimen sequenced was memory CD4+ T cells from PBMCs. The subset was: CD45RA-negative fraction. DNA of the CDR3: TGTGCCACCATGGGCGCAGCAGCTGAAGCTTTCTTT. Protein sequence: CATMGAAAEAFF.